A single T cell receptor (beta chain) is shown here with its context. The table lists this clonotype with many counts. Its specific antigen is unknown. Within one base of it there is no much larger clone, and no base qualities were kept. The sample belongs to a study of CD8 T cells in ankylosing spondylitis (dated by TCRdb to 2016 to 2017). Turning to the overall study: The study set out to find disease-linked TCR variants by profiling T cell receptor beta repertoires in ankylosing spondylitis patients and healthy donors. The full study cohort comprised 25 ankylosing spondylitis patients and around 100 healthy donors. Peripheral blood was sampled, and synovial fluid was also collected from ankylosing spondylitis patients. General findings and caveats noted by the study authors: The disease-linked clones were reported to be significantly enriched in matched synovial fluid samples from ankylosing spondylitis patients. Some of the motif variants had been reported before in the synovial fluid and blood of reactive arthritis patients, a finding that suggests common disease-initiation mechanisms. In peripheral blood, the disease-linked clones were found at relatively low frequencies and had a CD8+ phenotype. A TCR beta motif of several highly homologous amino acid variants appeared characteristic of blood from ankylosing spondylitis patients.

Taken from the germline V gene, the CDR1 and CDR2 loops are SGHVS and FQNEAQ. Germline trimming: 1 base from V, 14 bases from J; junction bases outside gene matches: 7. Spanning cysteine to phenylalanine, the CDR3 consists of 12 amino acids. Only the CDR3 portion is preserved as DNA: 36 bases, with reading frame beginning at the first base. TCRdb lists the instrument as Illumina HiSeq 2500. Quantitative 5'-RACE with molecular barcodes was the method used to prepare the TCR beta libraries. The source study handled its data this way. A new computational method, built on a probabilistic model of VDJ rearrangement, was used to identify disease-linked TCR variants. The raw public reads went through TCRdb reprocessing: fastp at Q25, MiXCR clone calling, in-frame beta chains kept. CDR3 protein duplicates are merged, each entry listing the most common genes and DNA. The V and J calls reflect TCRdb's pipeline rather than the authors' work. The sample contains around 210,000 distinct CDR3 sequences, 7% to 10% of them found a single time. Clones ranked in the top ten supply around 4.8% of the sample.

This receptor chain uses TRBV7-8 and TRBJ1-1; the junction holds 7 bases that match TRBD1. The origin of this receptor is a female donor with ankylosing spondylitis or in good health (not recorded which). The sequencing sample was made of blood, either unsorted or a sorted T cell fraction (not recorded which). This receptor has the CDR3 CASSLVGGLGFF. The DNA reads TGTGCCAGCAGCTTAGTAGGGGGCCTGGGGTTCTTT. Extended through the reference TRBV7-8 and TRBJ1-1 proteins, this CDR3 yields the full variable domain: GAGVSQSPRYKVAKRGQDVALRCDPISGHVSLFWYQQALGQGPEFLTYFQNEAQLDKSGLPSDRFFAERPEGSVSTLKIQRTQQEDSAVYLCASSLVGGLGFFGQGTRLTVV.